A selection of T cell receptor beta chains follows, all from one sample in a study of blood T cell repertoires in COVID-19. The assay was immunoSEQ multiplex PCR, and TCRdb's table has in-frame clones only and misses some. This table has around 620,000 clones, 70% to 90% appearing once. The sequenced sample was peripheral blood. These receptors all come from a woman under 30 with acute or convalescent COVID-19. CDR3s leave out the opening cysteine and the closing phenylalanine or tryptophan. D genes are given only for firm matches. Not every row has a clone size; where given, it reads once, few, many or a size class.

J gene | clone size | D gene | V gene | CDR3 protein
TRBJ1-1 | NA | TRBD1 | TRBV3-1/TRBV3-2 | ASSLGTGATNTEAF
TRBJ1-5 | NA | TRBD1 | TRBV11-2 | ASSLGTDNQPQH
TRBJ1-3 | NA | NA | TRBV4-1 | ASSHLGTLGNTIY
TRBJ2-7 | NA | NA | TRBV5-1 | ASSLRDRLEQY
TRBJ2-2 | NA | TRBD2 | TRBV6-1 | ASSEFRGGTTGELF
TRBJ1-1 | NA | NA | TRBV6-5 | ASSYLNGGDTEAF
TRBJ2-2 | NA | TRBD1 | TRBV6-5 | ASSYSDRGLTGELF
TRBJ1-1 | NA | NA | TRBV6-5 | ASSTGQGSTEAF
TRBJ1-2 | NA | NA | TRBV19 | ATSTYNYGYT
TRBJ2-7 | NA | NA | TRBV10-3 | AVRIPGDSYEQY
TRBJ2-4 | NA | NA | TRBV12-2 | ASRSITGTPKLAKNIQY
TRBJ2-6 | NA | NA | TRBV6-5 | ASRTVSGANVLT
TRBJ1-2 | NA | NA | TRBV19 | ASLDRNYGYT
TRBJ2-1 | once | TRBD2 | TRBV4-2 | ASRGLSESNEQF
TRBJ2-3 | NA | TRBD2 | TRBV10-3 | AISESSLAGAITDTQY
TRBJ1-1 | NA | NA | TRBV7-2 | ASTRGFWNTEAF
TRBJ2-4 | NA | NA | TRBV7-8 | ASSLASGWAKNIQY
TRBJ1-2 | once | NA | TRBV12-5 | ASGPRQYLGYT